One and the same sample provided the 8 T cell receptor beta chains below, sequenced in a study of Graves' ophthalmopathy and Graves' hyperthyroidism. Amplification of the TCR beta CDR3 regions used RNA transcripts (as template). Investigators did first-round RT-PCR with HTBI primers, then second-round multiplex PCR. TCRdb redid the calling of the multiplex PCR reads with MiXCR, one entry per CDR3 protein. The sample yields some 240,000 distinct CDR3 sequences, 40% to 50% seen once. The sample consisted of peripheral blood. All receptors derive from an adult man with Graves' ophthalmopathy.

The rearrangement uses TRBV25-1 and TRBJ2-2; 10 nucleotides align to TRBD1. The V gene's germline CDR1 is MGHDK and CDR2 SYGVNS. The CDR3 loop spans 16 amino acids. Trimming removed 5 bases from V and 5 bases from J; junction bases left unmatched: 8. CDR3 sequence (DNA): TGTGCCAGCAGTAAGCTACGGACAGGGGGGACCGGGGAGCTGTTTTTT. This sequence encodes CASSKLRTGGTGELFF.

V usage is TRBV5-1 and J usage is TRBJ2-2; 7 positions agree with TRBD1. The V gene's germline CDR1 is SGHRS and CDR2 YFSETQ. V shed 4 bases and J 4 bases; nucleotides not matched to a gene: 10. The CDR3 covers 16 residues. CDR3 residues: CASSALGQRGTGELFF. Written as DNA, the CDR3 is TGCGCCAGCAGCGCTCTGGGACAGAGGGGCACCGGGGAGCTGTTTTTT. Filled out from reference TRBV5-1 and TRBJ2-2, the complete variable domain reads KAGVTQTPRYLIKTRGQQVTLSCSPISGHRSVSWYQQTPGQGLQFLFEYFSETQRNKGNFPGRFSGRQFSNSRSEMNVSTLELGDSALYLCASSALGQRGTGELFFGEGSRLTVL.

This clonotype was seen only a few times. V usage is TRBV20-1 and J usage is TRBJ2-2, with D perhaps matching TRBD2 (5 bases). V shed 1 base and J shed 4 bases, with 13 bases lying between them. Germline CDR1 reads DFQATT; CDR2 reads SNEGSKA (reference sequence). This CDR3 is 15 amino acids long. The DNA of the CDR3 is TGCAGTGCTAGAGTAGCCGGACTCACCACCGGGGAGCTGTTTTTT. This sequence encodes CSARVAGLTTGELFF.

The rearrangement joins TRBV2 to TRBJ2-2, with D uncertain. CDR3 length: 14 residues. CDR1 is SNHLY, CDR2 FYNNEI, per germline. The V end was cut by 0 bases, the J end by 3 bases, with 5 bases between. CDR3 coding DNA: TGTGCCAGCAGTGAAGCGTCTTACACCGGGGAGCTGTTTTTT. It specifies CASSEASYTGELFF.

J is TRBJ1-1 and V is TRBV14; D is perhaps TRBD1 (5 bases). Germline V gives CDR1 SGHDN, CDR2 FVKESK. The V end was cut by 3 bases, the J end by 1 base, with 15 bases between. The CDR3 is 16 residues long. CDR3 sequence reads: CASSQTAGFTNTEAFF. For the CDR3, the DNA is TGTGCCAGCAGCCAGACGGCAGGGTTCACGAACACTGAAGCTTTCTTT.

This clonotype was recorded at least ten times. The chain carries TRBV10-3 and TRBJ1-2; D remains unclear. The CDR3 is made up of 13 amino acids. Trimming removed 7 bases from V and 0 bases from J, with 9 bases in between. Germline values: CDR1 ENHRY, CDR2 SYGVKD. DNA of the CDR3: TGTGCCATCAAAGTGAGTTCTAACTATGGCTACACCTTC. Translating gives CAIKVSSNYGYTF.

The chain carries TRBV2 and TRBJ1-4; D remains ambiguous. The CDR3 is 17 amino acids. Germline V gene sequence: CDR1 SNHLY, CDR2 FYNNEI. With 6 bases removed from V and 5 bases from J, the gap between germline ends came to 22 bases. The CDR3 protein is CASRMGFSSSYNEKLFF. The DNA of the CDR3 is TGTGCCAGCAGGATGGGCTTCAGTAGCTCCTACAATGAAAAACTGTTTTTT.

The table lists this clonotype with many counts. Mismatch with germline at one junction end may stem from a read error. CDR3 residues: CASSLGTGSYGYTF. DNA of the CDR3: TGTGCCAGCAGCTTGGGTACAGGTAGCTATGGCTACACCTTC. V and J are TRBV5-1 and TRBJ1-2; D possibly corresponds to TRBD1 (5 bases). CDR1 SGHRS and CDR2 YFSETQ come from the germline V gene. The CDR3 length is 14 residues.